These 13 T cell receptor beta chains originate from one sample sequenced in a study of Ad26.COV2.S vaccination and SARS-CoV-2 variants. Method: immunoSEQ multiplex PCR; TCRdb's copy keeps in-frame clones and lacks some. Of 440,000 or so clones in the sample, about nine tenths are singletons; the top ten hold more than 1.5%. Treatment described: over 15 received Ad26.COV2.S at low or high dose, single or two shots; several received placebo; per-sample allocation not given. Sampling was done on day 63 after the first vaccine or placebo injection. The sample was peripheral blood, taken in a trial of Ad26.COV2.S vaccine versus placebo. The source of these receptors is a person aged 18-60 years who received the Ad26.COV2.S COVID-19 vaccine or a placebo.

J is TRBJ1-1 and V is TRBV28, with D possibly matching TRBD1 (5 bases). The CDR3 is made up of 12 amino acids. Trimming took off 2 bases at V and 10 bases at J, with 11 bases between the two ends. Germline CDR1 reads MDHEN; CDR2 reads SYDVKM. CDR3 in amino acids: CASSLGRGTAFF. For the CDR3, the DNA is TGTGCCAGCAGTTTAGGCCGGGGGACAGCTTTCTTT. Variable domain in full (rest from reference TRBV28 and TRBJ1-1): DVKVTQSSRYLVKRTGEKVFLECVQDMDHENMFWYRQDPGLGLRLIYFSYDVKMKEKGDIPEGYSVSREKKERFSLILESASTNQTSMYLCASSLGRGTAFFGQGTRLTVV.

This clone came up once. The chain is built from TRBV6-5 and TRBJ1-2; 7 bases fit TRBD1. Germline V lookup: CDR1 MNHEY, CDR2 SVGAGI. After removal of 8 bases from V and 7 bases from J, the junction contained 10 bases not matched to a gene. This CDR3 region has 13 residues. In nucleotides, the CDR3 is TGTGCCAGCGGAACCGGGACAGATGGTGGCTACACCTTC. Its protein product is CASGTGTDGGYTF.

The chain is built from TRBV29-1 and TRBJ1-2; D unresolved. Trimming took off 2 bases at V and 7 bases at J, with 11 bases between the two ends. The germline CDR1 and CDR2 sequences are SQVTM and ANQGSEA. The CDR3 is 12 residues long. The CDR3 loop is CSVERSDRGYTF. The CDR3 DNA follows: TGCAGCGTTGAAAGGTCCGATCGTGGCTACACCTTC.

Written as DNA, the CDR3 is TGTGCCAGCAGTTTATCGGTGGACAATGAGCAGTTCTTC. Encoded protein: CASSLSVDNEQFF. The genes are TRBV27 and TRBJ2-1; D call uncertain. This CDR3 spans 13 amino acids. Germline V CDR1 and CDR2: MNHEY, SMNVEV (reference sequence). The germline V and J ends were trimmed by 0 bases and 5 bases, with 5 bases remaining between them.

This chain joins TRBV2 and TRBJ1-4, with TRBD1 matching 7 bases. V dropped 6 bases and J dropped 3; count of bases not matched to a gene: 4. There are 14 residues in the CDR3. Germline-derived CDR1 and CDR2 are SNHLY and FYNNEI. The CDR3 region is CASSVQGSNEKLFF. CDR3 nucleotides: TGTGCCAGCAGCGTACAGGGGTCTAATGAAAAACTGTTTTTT.

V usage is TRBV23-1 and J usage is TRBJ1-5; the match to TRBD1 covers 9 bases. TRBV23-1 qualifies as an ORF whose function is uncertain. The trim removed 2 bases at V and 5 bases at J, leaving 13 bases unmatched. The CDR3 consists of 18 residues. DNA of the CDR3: TGCGCCAGCAGTCAAAAACAGGGGGCGGAAGAGCCCCATCAGCCCCAGCATTTT. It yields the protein CASSQKQGAEEPHQPQHF.

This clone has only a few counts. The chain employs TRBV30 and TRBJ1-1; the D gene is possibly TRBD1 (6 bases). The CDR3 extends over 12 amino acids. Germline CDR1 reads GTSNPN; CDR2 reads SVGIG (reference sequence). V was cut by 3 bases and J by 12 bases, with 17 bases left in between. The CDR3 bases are TGTGCCTGGAGCAGGGGAGGTGGGATAACTTTCTTT. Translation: CAWSRGGGITFF.

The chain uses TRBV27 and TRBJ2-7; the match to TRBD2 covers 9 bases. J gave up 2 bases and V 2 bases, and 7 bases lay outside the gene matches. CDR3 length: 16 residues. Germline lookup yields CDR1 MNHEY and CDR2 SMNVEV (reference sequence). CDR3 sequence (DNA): TGTGCCAGCAGTTTACTAGCGGGAAAACAGGCCTACGAGCAGTACTTC. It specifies CASSLLAGKQAYEQYF.

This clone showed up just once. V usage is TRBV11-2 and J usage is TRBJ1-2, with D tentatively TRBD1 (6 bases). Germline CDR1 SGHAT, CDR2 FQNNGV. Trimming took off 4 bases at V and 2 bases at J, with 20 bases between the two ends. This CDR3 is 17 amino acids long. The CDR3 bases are TGTGCCAGCAGCTCCATAAAGATCGGGGGGCGAAACTATGGCTACACCTTC. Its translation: CASSSIKIGGRNYGYTF.

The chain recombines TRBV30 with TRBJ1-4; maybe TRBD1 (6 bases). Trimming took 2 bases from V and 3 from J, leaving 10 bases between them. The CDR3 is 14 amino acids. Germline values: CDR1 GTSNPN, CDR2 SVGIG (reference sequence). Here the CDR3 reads CAWSPTGANEKLFF. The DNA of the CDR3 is TGTGCCTGGAGTCCGACAGGAGCTAATGAAAAACTGTTTTTT.

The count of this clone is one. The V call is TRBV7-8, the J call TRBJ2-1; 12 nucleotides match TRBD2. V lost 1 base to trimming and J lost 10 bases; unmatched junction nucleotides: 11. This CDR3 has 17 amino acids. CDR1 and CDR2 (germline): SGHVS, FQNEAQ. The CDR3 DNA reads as TGTGCCAGCAGCTTAGTAGTTGCGGGACTAGCGGGTGGAGAGCAGTTCTTC. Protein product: CASSLVVAGLAGGEQFF. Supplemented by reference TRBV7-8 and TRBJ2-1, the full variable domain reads GAGVSQSPRYKVAKRGQDVALRCDPISGHVSLFWYQQALGQGPEFLTYFQNEAQLDKSGLPSDRFFAERPEGSVSTLKIQRTQQEDSAVYLCASSLVVAGLAGGEQFFGPGTRLTVL.

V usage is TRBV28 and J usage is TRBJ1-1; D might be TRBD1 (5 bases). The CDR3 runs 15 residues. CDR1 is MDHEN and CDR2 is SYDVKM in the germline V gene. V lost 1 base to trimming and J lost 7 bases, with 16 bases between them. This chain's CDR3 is CASSLYETGGLEAFF. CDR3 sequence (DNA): TGTGCCAGCAGTTTATACGAAACCGGGGGTCTTGAAGCTTTCTTT.

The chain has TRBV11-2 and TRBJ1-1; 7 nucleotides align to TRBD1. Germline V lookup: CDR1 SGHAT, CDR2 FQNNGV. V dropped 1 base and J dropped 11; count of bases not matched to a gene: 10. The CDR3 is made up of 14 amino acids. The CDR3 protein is CASSLGWDSKIAFF. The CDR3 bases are TGTGCCAGCAGCTTAGGATGGGACAGTAAGATTGCTTTCTTT. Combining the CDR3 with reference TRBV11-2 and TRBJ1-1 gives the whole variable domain EAGVAQSPRYKIIEKRQSVAFWCNPISGHATLYWYQQILGQGPKLLIQFQNNGVVDDSQLPKDRFSAERLKGVDSTLKIQPAKLEDSAVYLCASSLGWDSKIAFFGQGTRLTVV.